What follows are 3 T cell receptor beta chains derived from one specimen sequenced in a study of identical twins (dated by TCRdb to about 2016). The receptor library was made with 5' RACE. For sequencing, an Illumina HiSeq 2000 was employed. Through fastp at Q25 and MiXCR, TCRdb rebuilt clones from the public reads, retaining in-frame beta chains. Here each entry gathers all rows of one CDR3 protein and keeps the most common genes and DNA. The sample table holds some 590,000 distinct CDR3 sequences, of which 9% to 10% were seen once. Together, the top ten hold 2.5% to 3% of the sample. Separately, the same data were catalogued under a study of yellow fever vaccine responses in identical twins.

The sequenced sample was PBMCs. These receptor sequences come from a woman under 30 in good health.

This clonotype has more than one count but fewer than ten. The chain has TRBV6-5 and TRBJ1-5; TRBD1 might be the D (6 bases). Germline V gene sequence: CDR1 MNHEY, CDR2 SVGAGI. Deletions cut 2 bases from V and 2 bases from J, with 10 bases between. The CDR3 covers 15 residues. CDR3 amino acids: CASSYLGGGNQPQHF. The CDR3, as DNA: TGTGCCAGCAGTTACCTCGGGGGCGGCAATCAGCCCCAGCATTTT.

This clonotype was picked up many times. V usage is TRBV5-5 and J usage is TRBJ2-5; tentatively, D is TRBD1 (5 bases). CDR3 length: 14 amino acids. V lost 0 bases and J lost 5, with 11 bases in between. CDR1 SGHKS and CDR2 YYEKEE come from the germline V gene (reference sequence). Written as DNA, the CDR3 is TGTGCCAGCAGCTTGGTTGGGGCCCATGAGACCCAGTACTTC. It encodes CASSLVGAHETQYF.

Concerning this clonotype: This sequence may be a read error, since a much larger clone differs from it by one base. The rearrangement links TRBV5-5 to TRBJ2-3; D not certain. The CDR3 is 16 amino acids. V was trimmed by 0 bases and J by 3 bases, leaving 14 bases between them. Germline V gene lookup returns CDR1 SGHKS and CDR2 YYEKEE (reference sequence). The CDR3 loop reads CASSLDEGRRTDTQYF. CDR3 coding DNA: TGTGCCAGCAGCTTGGACGAAGGGCGAAGGACAGATACGCAGTATTTT. The whole variable domain, remainder taken from reference TRBV5-5 and TRBJ2-3, is DAGVTQSPTHLIKTRGQQVTLRCSPISGHKSVSWYQQVLGQGPQFIFQYYEKEERGRGNFPDRFSARQFPNYSSELNVNALLLGDSALYLCASSLDEGRRTDTQYFGPGTRLTVL.